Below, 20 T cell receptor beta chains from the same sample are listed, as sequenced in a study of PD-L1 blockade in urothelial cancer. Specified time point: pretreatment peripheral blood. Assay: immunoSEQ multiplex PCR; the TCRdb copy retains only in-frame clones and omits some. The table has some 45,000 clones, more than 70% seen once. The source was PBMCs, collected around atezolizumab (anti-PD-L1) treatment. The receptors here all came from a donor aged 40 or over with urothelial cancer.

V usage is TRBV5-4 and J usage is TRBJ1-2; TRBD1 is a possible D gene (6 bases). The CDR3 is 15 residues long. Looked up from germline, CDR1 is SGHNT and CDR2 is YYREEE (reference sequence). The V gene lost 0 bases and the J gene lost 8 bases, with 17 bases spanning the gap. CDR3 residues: CASSLGTYRGAGYTF. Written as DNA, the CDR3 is TGTGCCAGCAGCTTGGGGACGTACCGGGGGGCCGGCTACACCTTC.

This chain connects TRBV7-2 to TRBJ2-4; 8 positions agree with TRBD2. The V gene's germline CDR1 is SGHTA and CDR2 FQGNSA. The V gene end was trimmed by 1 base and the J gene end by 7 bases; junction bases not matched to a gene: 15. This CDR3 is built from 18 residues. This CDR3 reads CASSLEGRGGRLGNIQYF. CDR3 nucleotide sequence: TGTGCCAGCAGCTTAGAAGGTCGAGGCGGGAGGTTGGGTAACATTCAGTACTTC.

The CDR3 spells CASSQTPGTGGYEQYF. The CDR3 DNA reads as TGCGCCAGCAGCCAGACCCCCGGGACAGGGGGCTACGAGCAGTACTTC. This chain uses TRBV4-3 with TRBJ2-7; 11 nucleotides match TRBD1. This CDR3 region has 16 residues. V was pared by 3 bases and J by 3 bases, with 7 bases of the junction left unmatched. CDR1 is LGHNA, CDR2 YSLEER, per germline.

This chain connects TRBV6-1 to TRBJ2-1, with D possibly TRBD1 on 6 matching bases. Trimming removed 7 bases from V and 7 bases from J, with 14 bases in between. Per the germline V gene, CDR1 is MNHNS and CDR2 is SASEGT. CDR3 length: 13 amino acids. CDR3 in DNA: TGTGCCAGCACGAGAGGGACACCTAATGAGCAGTTCTTC. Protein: CASTRGTPNEQFF.

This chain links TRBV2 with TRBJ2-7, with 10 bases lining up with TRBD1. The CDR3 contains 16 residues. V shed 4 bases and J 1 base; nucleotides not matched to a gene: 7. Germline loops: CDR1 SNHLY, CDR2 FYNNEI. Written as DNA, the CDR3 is TGTGCCAGCAGTGGGGGGTGGGACAGGGGTTCCTACGAGCAGTACTTC. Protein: CASSGGWDRGSYEQYF.

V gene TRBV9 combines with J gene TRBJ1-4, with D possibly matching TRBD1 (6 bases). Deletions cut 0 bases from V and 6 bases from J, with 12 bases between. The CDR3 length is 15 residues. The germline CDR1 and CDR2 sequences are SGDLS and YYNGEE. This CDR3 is CASSVGRGGDEKLFF. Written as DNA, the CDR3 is TGTGCCAGCAGCGTAGGCCGGGGGGGCGATGAAAAACTGTTTTTT.

The CDR3 loop is CASSPVGGRGADTQYF. CDR3 nucleotide sequence: TGTGCCAGCTCACCGGTCGGAGGGAGAGGGGCAGATACGCAGTATTTT. The chain joins TRBV18 to TRBJ2-3, with D tentatively TRBD2 (6 bases). Germline CDR1 reads KGHSH; CDR2 reads LQKENI. This CDR3 has 16 residues. Deletions cut 3 bases from V and 4 bases from J, with 17 bases between.

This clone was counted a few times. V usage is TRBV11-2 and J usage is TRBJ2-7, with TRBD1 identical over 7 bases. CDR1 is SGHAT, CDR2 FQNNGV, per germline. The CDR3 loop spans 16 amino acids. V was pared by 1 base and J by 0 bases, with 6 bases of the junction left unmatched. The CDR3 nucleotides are TGTGCCAGCAGCTTAGGGAACAGGGGACCCTCCTACGAGCAGTACTTC. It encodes CASSLGNRGPSYEQYF.

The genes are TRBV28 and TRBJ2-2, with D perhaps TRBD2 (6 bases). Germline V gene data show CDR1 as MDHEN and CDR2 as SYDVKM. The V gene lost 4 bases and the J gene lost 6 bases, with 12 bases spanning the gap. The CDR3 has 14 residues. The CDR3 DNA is TGTGCCAGCAGTTCAGGCGGGACGGCCGGGGAGCTGTTTTTT. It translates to CASSSGGTAGELFF.

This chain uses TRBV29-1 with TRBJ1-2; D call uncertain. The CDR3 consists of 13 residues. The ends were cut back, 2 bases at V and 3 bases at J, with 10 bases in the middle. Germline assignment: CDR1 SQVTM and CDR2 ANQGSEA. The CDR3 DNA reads TGCAGCGTTGAACCCCGTAATGACTATGGCTACACCTTC. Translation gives CSVEPRNDYGYTF.

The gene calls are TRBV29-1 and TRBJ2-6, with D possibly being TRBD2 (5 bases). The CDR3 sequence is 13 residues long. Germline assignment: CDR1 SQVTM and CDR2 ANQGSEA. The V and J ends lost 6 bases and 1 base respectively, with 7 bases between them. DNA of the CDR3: TGCAGCGTCCGGGGATCTGGGGCCAACGTCCTGACTTTC. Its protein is CSVRGSGANVLTF. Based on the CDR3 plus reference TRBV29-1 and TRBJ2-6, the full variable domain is SAVISQKPSRDICQRGTSLTIQCQVDSQVTMMFWYRQQPGQSLTLIATANQGSEATYESGFVIDKFPISRPNLTFSTLTVSNMSPEDSSIYLCSVRGSGANVLTFGAGSRLTVL.

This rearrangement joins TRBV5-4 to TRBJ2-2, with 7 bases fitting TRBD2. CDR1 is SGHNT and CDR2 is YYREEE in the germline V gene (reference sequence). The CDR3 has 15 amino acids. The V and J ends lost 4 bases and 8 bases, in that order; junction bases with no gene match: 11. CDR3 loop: CASSPPGGGRGELFF. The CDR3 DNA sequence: TGTGCCAGCAGCCCCCCTGGGGGAGGGCGAGGGGAGCTGTTTTTT.

The CDR3 sequence: CASSPVGGGGDEQFF. CDR3 bases: TGTGCCAGCAGCCCCGTTGGGGGAGGTGGCGATGAGCAGTTCTTC. The gene calls are TRBV7-6 and TRBJ2-1; maybe TRBD2 (6 bases). From germline, CDR1 is SGHVS and CDR2 FNYEAQ. The CDR3 consists of 15 residues. The ends were cut back, 5 bases at V and 8 bases at J, with 19 bases in the middle.

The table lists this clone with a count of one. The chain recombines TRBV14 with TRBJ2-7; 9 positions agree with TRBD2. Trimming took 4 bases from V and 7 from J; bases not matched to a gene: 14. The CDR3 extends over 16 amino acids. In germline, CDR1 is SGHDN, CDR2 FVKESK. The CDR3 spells CASSPVWVAGVGEQYF. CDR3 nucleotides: TGTGCCAGCAGCCCCGTCTGGGTAGCGGGAGTGGGGGAGCAGTACTTC.

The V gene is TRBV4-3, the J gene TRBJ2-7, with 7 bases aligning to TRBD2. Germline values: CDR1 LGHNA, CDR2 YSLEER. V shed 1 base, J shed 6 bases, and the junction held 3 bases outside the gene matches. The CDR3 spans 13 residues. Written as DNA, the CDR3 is TGCGCCAGCAGCCAAGCGGGGGGAGGCGAGCAGTACTTC. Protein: CASSQAGGGEQYF.

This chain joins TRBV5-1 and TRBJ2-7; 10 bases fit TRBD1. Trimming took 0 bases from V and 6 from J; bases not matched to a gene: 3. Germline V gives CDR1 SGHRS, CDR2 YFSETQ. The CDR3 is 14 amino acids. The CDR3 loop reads CASSLGDRGPEQYF. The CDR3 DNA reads TGCGCCAGCAGCTTGGGGGACAGGGGCCCCGAGCAGTACTTC.

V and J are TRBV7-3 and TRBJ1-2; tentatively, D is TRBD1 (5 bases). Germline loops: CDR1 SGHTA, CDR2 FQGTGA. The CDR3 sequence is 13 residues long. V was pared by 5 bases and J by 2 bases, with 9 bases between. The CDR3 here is CASSLDSNYGYTF. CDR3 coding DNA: TGTGCCAGCAGCCTCGACAGCAACTATGGCTACACCTTC.

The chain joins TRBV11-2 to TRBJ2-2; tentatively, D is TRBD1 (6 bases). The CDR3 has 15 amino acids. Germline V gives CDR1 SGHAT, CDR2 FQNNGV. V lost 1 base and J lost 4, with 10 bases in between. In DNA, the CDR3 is TGTGCCAGCAGCTTAGGACAGGTCACCACCGGGGAGCTGTTTTTT. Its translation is CASSLGQVTTGELFF.

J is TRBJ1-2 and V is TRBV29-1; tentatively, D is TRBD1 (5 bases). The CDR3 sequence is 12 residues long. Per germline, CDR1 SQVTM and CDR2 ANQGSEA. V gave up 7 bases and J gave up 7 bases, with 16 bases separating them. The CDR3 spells CSAGGESRGYTF. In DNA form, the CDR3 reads TGCAGCGCCGGAGGGGAATCCCGTGGCTACACCTTC.

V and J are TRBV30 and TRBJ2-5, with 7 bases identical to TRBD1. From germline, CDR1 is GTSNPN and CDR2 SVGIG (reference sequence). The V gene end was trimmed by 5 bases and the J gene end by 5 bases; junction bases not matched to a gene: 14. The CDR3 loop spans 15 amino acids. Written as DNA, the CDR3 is TGTGCCTGGGGGACAGTCCCCCCGGGTGGGGAGACCCAGTACTTC. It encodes CAWGTVPPGGETQYF.